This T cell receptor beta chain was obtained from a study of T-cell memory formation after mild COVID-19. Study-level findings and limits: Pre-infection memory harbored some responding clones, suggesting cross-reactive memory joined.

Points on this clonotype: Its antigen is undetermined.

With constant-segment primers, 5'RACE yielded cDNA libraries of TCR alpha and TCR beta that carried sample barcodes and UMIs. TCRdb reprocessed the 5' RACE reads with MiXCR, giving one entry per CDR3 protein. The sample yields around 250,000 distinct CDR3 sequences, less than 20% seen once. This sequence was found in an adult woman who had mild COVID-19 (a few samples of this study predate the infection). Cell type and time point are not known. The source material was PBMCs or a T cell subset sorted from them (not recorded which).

The CDR3 DNA reads as TGTGCCAGCACCCCGTGGGAGGGGCCCAGCGAGCAGTACTTC. Translating it yields CASTPWEGPSEQYF. The chain links TRBV7-9 to TRBJ2-7; the match to TRBD2 covers 7 bases. The CDR3 sequence is 14 residues long. Germline V gives CDR1 SEHNR, CDR2 FQNEAQ (reference sequence). With V trimmed by 7 bases and J by 6 bases, 12 bases remained unmatched. The full variable domain, rest sourced from reference TRBV7-9 and TRBJ2-7, is DTGVSQNPRHKITKRGQNVTFRCDPISEHNRLYWYRQTLGQGPEFLTYFQNEAQLEKSRLLSDRFSAERPKGSFSTLEIQRTEQGDSAMYLCASTPWEGPSEQYFGPGTRLTVT.